Listed here are 15 T cell receptor beta chains from one sample, sequenced in a study of low-dose radiotherapy and immunotherapy resistance in tumors. Primers used for first-strand cDNA, a TRAV- and TRBV-specific set, covered both alpha and beta chains. The authors ran about 18 PCR cycles to amplify TCRs with a constant-region primer and V-primer adapter. Using its own MiXCR run on the reads, TCRdb lists one record per CDR3 protein. The table lists about 39,000 distinct CDR3 sequences, around a third of them singletons, with 3.7% in the top ten. Time point reported: before trial treatment. Here the sequenced sample was PBMCs, taken before treatment. These receptors were collected from a male donor with gallbladder cancer.

The chain combines TRBV9 with TRBJ2-1; 11 bases line up with TRBD2. This CDR3 has 16 amino acids. Germline V CDR1 and CDR2: SGDLS, YYNGEE. The V and J ends lost 4 bases and 8 bases, in that order; junction bases with no gene match: 11. CDR3 nucleotides: TGTGCCAGCAGCACCCGGACTAGCGGGCTGTCACATGAGCAGTTCTTC. This gives the protein CASSTRTSGLSHEQFF. Full variable domain (remainder filled in from reference TRBV9 and TRBJ2-1): DSGVTQTPKHLITATGQRVTLRCSPRSGDLSVYWYQQSLDQGLQFLIQYYNGEERAKGNILERFSAQQFPDLHSELNLSSLELGDSALYFCASSTRTSGLSHEQFFGPGTRLTVL.

This clonotype has a handful of counts. V and J are TRBV10-2 and TRBJ1-1, with a tentative D call TRBD1 (6 bases). V gave up 5 bases and J gave up 3 bases, with 10 bases separating them. The CDR3 contains 13 residues. Germline loops: CDR1 WSHSY, CDR2 SAAADI. CDR3 amino acids: CASSLPGDTEAFF. The CDR3 DNA is TGCGCCAGCAGTCTGCCAGGGGACACTGAAGCTTTCTTT.

V and J are TRBV7-2 and TRBJ1-3, with no clear D. V was pared by 2 bases and J by 0 bases, with 5 bases between. In germline, CDR1 is SGHTA, CDR2 FQGNSA. The CDR3 contains 14 residues. As DNA, the CDR3 is TGTGCCAGCAGCTTACGCAACTCTGGAAACACCATATATTTT. Translation gives CASSLRNSGNTIYF. Supplemented by reference TRBV7-2 and TRBJ1-3, the full variable domain reads GAGVSQSPSNKVTEKGKDVELRCDPISGHTALYWYRQSLGQGLEFLIYFQGNSAPDKSGLPSDRFSAERTGGSVSTLTIQRTQQEDSAVYLCASSLRNSGNTIYFGEGSWLTVV.

This clonotype was recorded once. The V gene is TRBV6-1, the J gene TRBJ2-7; D might be TRBD2 (7 bases). The germline V gene has CDR1 MNHNS and CDR2 SASEGT. This CDR3 is 15 amino acids long. Trimming removed 5 bases at V and 5 bases at J, with 19 bases between. The CDR3 here is CASSYGPGGQNEQYF. The DNA of the CDR3 is TGTGCCAGCAGTTACGGTCCGGGAGGACAGAACGAGCAGTACTTC.

The rearrangement joins TRBV28 to TRBJ1-1, with 7 bases matching TRBD1. Germline values: CDR1 MDHEN, CDR2 SYDVKM. The CDR3 spans 14 residues. Trimming removed 5 bases from V and 4 bases from J; junction bases left unmatched: 7. DNA of the CDR3: TGTGCCAGCAGTCGGACAGGAACAGGCACTGAAGCTTTCTTT. This encodes CASSRTGTGTEAFF.

This clonotype was counted at least ten times. The chain couples TRBV12-3 or TRBV12-4 to TRBJ2-3, with a weak D call TRBD2 (6 bases). The CDR3 covers 15 residues. The V end lost 1 base, the J end lost 0 bases, and 8 bases lay between the germline ends. CDR3 in DNA: TGTGCCAGCAGTTTAGGCGGGGCCAGCACAGATACGCAGTATTTT. Its translation is CASSLGGASTDTQYF.

V usage is TRBV20-1 and J usage is TRBJ2-5; D may be TRBD1 or TRBD2 (6 bases each). V lost 5 bases and J lost 2, with 15 bases in between. In germline, CDR1 is DFQATT, CDR2 SNEGSKA (reference sequence). CDR3 length: 14 residues. The chain's CDR3 is CSAETRRGQETQYF. The CDR3 coding sequence is TGCAGTGCTGAGACTAGAAGGGGGCAAGAGACCCAGTACTTC.

This clonotype has only a few counts. The chain carries TRBV4-2 and TRBJ2-4; 10 bases agree with TRBD2. The V gene's germline CDR1 is LGHNA and CDR2 YNFKEQ. After removal of 0 bases from V and 5 bases from J, the junction contained 7 bases not matched to a gene. The CDR3 extends over 17 amino acids. The CDR3 DNA follows: TGTGCCAGCAGCCAAGAGCTACTAGCGGGGTCAGAAAACATTCAGTACTTC. Protein product: CASSQELLAGSENIQYF.

This clonotype was picked up many times. The chain recombines TRBV23-1 with TRBJ2-7; the match to TRBD1 covers 7 bases. TRBV23-1 is an open reading frame, and its role is uncertain. This CDR3 contains 16 residues. J lost 1 base, V lost 4 bases, and 10 bases had no gene match. For the CDR3, the DNA is TGCGCCAGCAGTCTCCAAAAAGGGACAGAATCCTACGAGCAGTACTTC. Protein: CASSLQKGTESYEQYF.

The genes are TRBV20-1 and TRBJ1-1; D unclear. The germline V gene has CDR1 DFQATT and CDR2 SNEGSKA (reference sequence). CDR3 length: 10 amino acids. The CDR3: CRGPSTEAFF. The CDR3 coding sequence is TGCAGAGGACCGTCGACTGAAGCTTTCTTT.

This clonotype was counted only a few times. The chain combines TRBV29-1 with TRBJ2-4; 9 positions match TRBD1. The CDR3 covers 12 residues. In germline, CDR1 is SQVTM, CDR2 ANQGSEA. V dropped 4 bases and J dropped 11; count of bases not matched to a gene: 6. CDR3 sequence: CSVVTGGWVQYF. For the CDR3, the DNA is TGCAGCGTTGTAACAGGGGGCTGGGTTCAGTACTTC.

The chain employs TRBV20-1 and TRBJ2-2; 10 bases agree with TRBD1. The germline V gene encodes CDR1 DFQATT and CDR2 SNEGSKA (reference sequence). The CDR3 contains 13 residues. The V and J ends lost 6 bases and 6 bases, in that order; junction bases with no gene match: 4. The CDR3: CSAGTGVSGELFF. DNA for the CDR3: TGCAGTGCAGGGACAGGGGTCTCCGGGGAGCTGTTTTTT.

Ten or more counts support this clonotype. V is TRBV2 and J is TRBJ2-3, with 12 bases aligning to TRBD2. Germline V gene sequence: CDR1 SNHLY, CDR2 FYNNEI. V trimming: 7 bases; J trimming: 5 bases; junction bases outside the gene matches: 19. The CDR3 is 19 amino acids. The CDR3 DNA is TGTGCCAGCACCCCCACCCTAGCGGGGGGGACATTGGGTGAAGATACGCAGTATTTT. It yields the protein CASTPTLAGGTLGEDTQYF.

In this sample, this clonotype turned up many times. CDR3 bases: TGTGCCAGCAGCTCATCACAGGGTCAGCCCCAGCATTTT. Its protein is CASSSSQGQPQHF. The V call is TRBV13, the J call TRBJ1-5, with D maybe TRBD1 (6 bases). The CDR3 loop spans 13 amino acids. CDR1 is PRHDT and CDR2 is FYEKMQ in the germline V gene (reference sequence). The V gene lost 4 bases and the J gene lost 6 bases, with 10 bases spanning the gap.

The rearrangement joins TRBV28 to TRBJ1-1; 11 nucleotides agree with TRBD1. The CDR3 loop spans 15 amino acids. V was pared by 8 bases and J by 3 bases, with 8 bases of the junction left unmatched. CDR1 MDHEN and CDR2 SYDVKM come from the germline V gene. CDR3 sequence: CASCGTGGWYTEAFF. The DNA of the CDR3 is TGTGCCAGCTGCGGGACAGGGGGTTGGTACACTGAAGCTTTCTTT.